This TCR beta chain was sequenced during a study of PD-1 blockade in classical Hodgkin lymphoma (dated by TCRdb to 2020 to 2022). About the full investigation: Nivolumab dosing was 3 mg/kg intravenously every 2 weeks, continuing until either disease progression or unacceptable toxicity. The study used TCR beta sequencing and CyTOF to define a peripheral blood immune signature of response to PD-1 blockade in classical Hodgkin lymphoma. Here is what the overall study found, with its caveats: Trial patients achieving complete response had baseline diversity similar to newly diagnosed patients, whereas partial responders and progressors had significantly lower diversity. Baseline TCR diversity was reported as lower in newly diagnosed patients than in healthy donors, and lower still in relapsed/refractory patients. Only a single clinical trial cohort was studied, and what caused the repertoire differences, possibly disease activity or prior therapy, remained undefined. By C4D1, a significant rise was seen in CD4+ TCR diversity but not in CD8+ TCR diversity (p=0.0027 vs p=0.16), and the rise was most apparent among complete responders (p=0.02). Patients starting nivolumab less than 1 year after ASCT had lower diversity and were excluded from later analyses to avoid confounding by immune reconstitution.

The sample's time point label is to be understood as: cycle 2 day 1 (C2D1) of nivolumab. All trial patients had relapsed after autologous stem cell transplantation, with cohorts A, B and C differing in prior brentuximab vedotin exposure. The trial cohort comprised 60 or so patients with relapsed/refractory classical Hodgkin lymphoma whose best overall responses were complete response, partial response or progressive disease. In the multi-cohort phase II CheckMate 205 trial, trial patients received single-agent nivolumab. An independent review committee assessed best overall response by applying the 2007 International Working Group response criteria. Trial PBMCs were collected immediately before nivolumab initiation (C1D1) and during therapy at cycle 2 day 1 and cycle 4 day 1. Peripheral blood was collected in 8 mL Vacutainer Cell Preparation Tubes, from which PBMCs were isolated by centrifugation and then cryopreserved.

The Qiagen DNeasy kit was used to extract genomic DNA both from unsorted PBMCs and from the negatively selected CD4+ and CD8+ fractions. Amplification of TCR beta CDR3 regions was done by immunoSEQ multiplex PCR with primers that anneal to V and J segments. A synthetic immune receptor repertoire was used to minimize amplification bias, and any residual bias was removed computationally once sequencing was done. Per the authors' processing: Repertoire diversity was quantified as the Shannon entropy index using custom Python scripts. Unsorted, CD4+ and CD8+ repertoires were analyzed separately, except for combined analyses in which CD4+ and CD8+ sequences were merged in silico. A clone counted as expanded when the clone's frequency after treatment rose at least 2-fold relative to C1D1, and clones undetected at baseline were given a pseudocount of 0.5. Singleton clones were defined as clones with 0 or 1 copy at C1D1, and non-singleton clones were defined as clones with 2 or more copies. By matching protein sequences in sorted samples from the same patient, clones expanded in unsorted samples were annotated as CD4+, CD8+ or unknown. Wilcoxon tests on paired samples were used to test diversity changes from C1D1 to C4D1. Not all clones reach the TCRdb copy of this immuneACCESS table, which keeps in-frame sequences only. Checked studies attribute under half of the gap to unresolved V genes and leave the rest unexplained. The D gene and trimming were derived from the DNA, and the V and J assignments and clone size from that table. The sample table records 100,000 to 130,000 clones; 80% to 90% of these occur just once. Approximately 20% of the sample goes to the ten largest clones.

Relative to germline, V is 0 bases shorter and J is 0 bases shorter, with 14 bases between their ends. Counted from cysteine to phenylalanine, this CDR3 has 17 amino acids. Of all the DNA, just the CDR3 is kept, 51 bases in frame from base 1. CDR1 SGDLS and CDR2 YYNGEE are derived from the germline V gene. A remark on this clone: Its specific antigen is unknown. The record has no base qualities; no much larger clone is one base away.

The starting material was peripheral blood mononuclear cells (PBMCs), obtained before the second cycle of nivolumab. The receptor was derived from a human donor with classical Hodgkin lymphoma. The chain joins TRBV9 to TRBJ2-3, with a tentative D gene TRBD2 over 5 matching bases. The nucleotides are TGTGCCAGCAGCGTAGTGCCCGTGGGAGACAGCACAGATACGCAGTATTTT. It codes for CASSVVPVGDSTDTQYF.